Listed below are T cell receptor beta chains from one sample, sequenced in a study of blood T cell repertoires in COVID-19. This table comes from immunoSEQ multiplex PCR, and its TCRdb copy is limited to in-frame clones, with some not included. The sample records over 200,000 clones, around 90% being singletons. Sequenced input: peripheral blood. The receptors shown here come from a human donor in a cohort sampled during active COVID-19. Both conserved end residues are part of each CDR3. D genes are given only for firm matches. Size values are once, few and many counts, or a class for expanded clones, and some rows have none.

DNA: TGTGCCACCAGTGACACAGGAGGGGCGGGAGTTGAGGGAAGGGAGACCCAGTACTTC
CDR3: CATSDTGGAGVEGRETQYF
V: TRBV24-1
J: TRBJ2-5
D: TRBD2
size: .

DNA: TGTGCCAGTAGGCCTCGCGGGGGGGGCGATGGCTACACCTTC
CDR3: CASRPRGGGDGYTF
V: TRBV19
J: TRBJ1-2
D: .
size: .

DNA: TGTGCCAGTAGTATAACTAGCGGGGTCGAGACCCAGTACTTC
CDR3: CASSITSGVETQYF
V: TRBV19
J: TRBJ2-5
D: TRBD2
size: .

DNA: TGTGCCAGCAGTTTTAGAAGGGGTGGCTACACCTTC
CDR3: CASSFRRGGYTF
V: TRBV28
J: TRBJ1-2
D: .
size: .

DNA: TGTGCCAGCAGTTTAGGGCAGAGCAACACCTTC
CDR3: CASSLGQSNTF
V: TRBV28
J: TRBJ1-2
D: .
size: few

DNA: TGTGCCAGTAAGACAGGGTTAGCAGCCTCACCCCTCCACTTT
CDR3: CASKTGLAASPLHF
V: TRBV2
J: TRBJ1-6
D: TRBD1
size: .

DNA: TGTGCCAGCAGCTTGGGGGGATCTCTAGCGGGAGGATCCAACAATGAGCAGTTCTTC
CDR3: CASSLGGSLAGGSNNEQFF
V: TRBV5-5
J: TRBJ2-1
D: TRBD2
size: .

DNA: TGTGCCAGCAGCCCCTGGGGGGGTATGCAGGCTTACACCTTC
CDR3: CASSPWGGMQAYTF
V: TRBV16
J: TRBJ1-2
D: .
size: .

DNA: TGCGCCAGCAGCTTGGTGGCTAGCGGGAGTGCTAACGAGCAGTACTTC
CDR3: CASSLVASGSANEQYF
V: TRBV5-1
J: TRBJ2-7
D: TRBD2
size: .

DNA: TGTGCCGTGAGAAAACATAGCGGAGTAGATACGCAGTATTTT
CDR3: CAVRKHSGVDTQYF
V: TRBV7-2
J: TRBJ2-3
D: .
size: .

DNA: TGTGCCAGCAGCCAAGGCGACAGGGCGAACACTGAAGCTTTCTTT
CDR3: CASSQGDRANTEAFF
V: TRBV7-9
J: TRBJ1-1
D: TRBD1
size: .

DNA: TGTGCCACCAGCAGGTGGGTACAGATCTATCAGGGCACTGAAGCTTTCTTT
CDR3: CATSRWVQIYQGTEAFF
V: TRBV15
J: TRBJ1-1
D: .
size: .

DNA: TGTGCCAGCAGCTTACGAAGCCCCGGGGCCCAGCATTTT
CDR3: CASSLRSPGAQHF
V: TRBV7-2
J: TRBJ1-5
D: .
size: .

DNA: TGTGCCAGCAGTCCACAATCTAGCGGCAAAAGGTCCTACGAGCAGTACTTC
CDR3: CASSPQSSGKRSYEQYF
V: TRBV6-6
J: TRBJ2-7
D: TRBD2
size: .

DNA: TGTGCCAGCTCACCCGGGACACCAACACCATACGAGCAGTACTTC
CDR3: CASSPGTPTPYEQYF
V: TRBV18
J: TRBJ2-7
D: .
size: .

DNA: TGCGCCAGCAGTGAGGGACTTGGCTATGGCTACACCTTC
CDR3: CASSEGLGYGYTF
V: TRBV10-2
J: TRBJ1-2
D: .
size: .

DNA: TGTGCCACCAGCGAGAGGGCTCAAGGCTACACCTTC
CDR3: CATSERAQGYTF
V: TRBV15
J: TRBJ1-2
D: .
size: .

DNA: TGTGCCAGCAGCTTAGCCCGCGGACTGCCCTACGAGCAGTACTTC
CDR3: CASSLARGLPYEQYF
V: TRBV7-6
J: TRBJ2-7
D: .
size: .

DNA: TGTGCCAGCAGCCAAGATTTGCGGGCTGGGGGCCGGGACTATGGCTACACCTTC
CDR3: CASSQDLRAGGRDYGYTF
V: TRBV4-2
J: TRBJ1-2
D: .
size: .

DNA: TGTGCCAGCAGCTTAGATGGGGGGGAGACCCAGTACTTC
CDR3: CASSLDGGETQYF
V: TRBV7-9
J: TRBJ2-5
D: .
size: .

DNA: TGTGCCAGCAGTTCGATAGGGGAGGGAGCTTACGAGCAGTACTTC
CDR3: CASSSIGEGAYEQYF
V: TRBV27
J: TRBJ2-7
D: TRBD2
size: .

DNA: TGTGCCTGGAGTAGGGAAGGGAGCGGCTACACCTTC
CDR3: CAWSREGSGYTF
V: TRBV30
J: TRBJ1-2
D: .
size: .

DNA: TGCAGCGTTCTGACAGGGACAGGGGACTACGAGCAGTACTTC
CDR3: CSVLTGTGDYEQYF
V: TRBV29-1
J: TRBJ2-7
D: TRBD1
size: .

DNA: TGTGCCAGTAGCTCGGACAGGGACACTGAAGCTTTCTTT
CDR3: CASSSDRDTEAFF
V: TRBV19
J: TRBJ1-1
D: TRBD1
size: .

DNA: TGTGCCAGCAGTGGTAGCGGACCAGATACGCAGTATTTT
CDR3: CASSGSGPDTQYF
V: TRBV2
J: TRBJ2-3
D: .
size: once

DNA: TGTGCCACCAGTGATTTTACAGAAACCTACGAGCAGTACTTC
CDR3: CATSDFTETYEQYF
V: TRBV24-1
J: TRBJ2-7
D: .
size: .

DNA: TGTGCCAGCAGCGTAGGTAGGGGGAGGGAGCCCCAGCATTTT
CDR3: CASSVGRGREPQHF
V: TRBV9
J: TRBJ1-5
D: .
size: once

DNA: TGTGCCAGCAGCCGGGACAGCCACTATGGCTACACCTTC
CDR3: CASSRDSHYGYTF
V: TRBV5-4
J: TRBJ1-2
D: TRBD1
size: .

DNA: TGTGCCAGCAGCAACCTAGGCTTCTCTGGGGCCAACGTCCTGACTTTC
CDR3: CASSNLGFSGANVLTF
V: TRBV7-9
J: TRBJ2-6
D: .
size: .

DNA: TGTGCCAGCAGCCCCCCTGGGGCAGGGTTTAGCTTGAATGAGCAGTTCTTC
CDR3: CASSPPGAGFSLNEQFF
V: TRBV14
J: TRBJ2-1
D: .
size: .

DNA: TGTGCCAGCAGGGGTCGGTCCAACCTGGACAGAGGAAATCAGCCCCAGCATTTT
CDR3: CASRGRSNLDRGNQPQHF
V: TRBV2
J: TRBJ1-5
D: .
size: .

DNA: TGCGCCAGCAGCCCCACAGACCACCTAAACACCGGGGAGCTGTTTTTT
CDR3: CASSPTDHLNTGELFF
V: TRBV4-3
J: TRBJ2-2
D: .
size: .

DNA: TGTGCCAGCAGTTGGGACAGGGCAAGGGCTGAAGCTTTCTTT
CDR3: CASSWDRARAEAFF
V: TRBV27
J: TRBJ1-1
D: TRBD1
size: .

DNA: TGCGCCAGCAGCCTGGACAGCGCCCTAATGTACAATGAGCAGTTCTTC
CDR3: CASSLDSALMYNEQFF
V: TRBV4-3
J: TRBJ2-1
D: .
size: .

DNA: TGTGCCAGCAGCCGAACGGCACAGGGGCTTGGCGAGCAGTACTTC
CDR3: CASSRTAQGLGEQYF
V: TRBV11-2
J: TRBJ2-7
D: TRBD1
size: .

DNA: TGTGCCAGCAGCCAAGCGAAGGACTTTCGGGCCGGGGAGCTGTTTTTT
CDR3: CASSQAKDFRAGELFF
V: TRBV14
J: TRBJ2-2
D: .
size: .

DNA: TGTGCCAGCAGGTCAAACCAACGGGACTGGGGCGGAAAACTGTTTTTT
CDR3: CASRSNQRDWGGKLFF
V: TRBV7-6
J: TRBJ1-4
D: .
size: .

DNA: TGTGCCAGCACCCCTTGGGGAGCTCCCTACGAGCAGTACTTC
CDR3: CASTPWGAPYEQYF
V: TRBV28
J: TRBJ2-7
D: .
size: .

DNA: TGTGCCACCAGTGGCCTAGGGGGCTACCCCTCCTACGAGCAGTACTTC
CDR3: CATSGLGGYPSYEQYF
V: TRBV24-1
J: TRBJ2-7
D: TRBD1
size: .

DNA: TGTGCCAGCGGTATACTAACCGAGTCTCCTGAAGCTTTCTTT
CDR3: CASGILTESPEAFF
V: TRBV7-9
J: TRBJ1-1
D: .
size: .

DNA: TGTGCCAGTAGTCCGCTGGGAAGCGGGAGGGCATATGAGCAGTTCTTC
CDR3: CASSPLGSGRAYEQFF
V: TRBV19
J: TRBJ2-1
D: TRBD2
size: .

DNA: TGCAGTGCTAGTGTTTGGGGGGGAGGATCCTACGAGCAGTACTTC
CDR3: CSASVWGGGSYEQYF
V: TRBV20-1
J: TRBJ2-7
D: TRBD2
size: .

DNA: TGCGCCAGCAGCTTGGAGGGGGCGTCGAGTGAAGCTTTCTTT
CDR3: CASSLEGASSEAFF
V: TRBV5-1
J: TRBJ1-1
D: TRBD1
size: .

DNA: TGTGCCAGCAGTTACGGGACTAGCTCTACCGGGGAGCTGTTTTTT
CDR3: CASSYGTSSTGELFF
V: TRBV3-1/TRBV3-2
J: TRBJ2-2
D: TRBD2
size: few

DNA: TGCGCCAGCAGCCATCCCGGACTGCCCCCTAATGAAAAACTGTTTTTT
CDR3: CASSHPGLPPNEKLFF
V: TRBV4-3
J: TRBJ1-4
D: .
size: .

DNA: TGTGCCAGCAGCGCCCGAGGACAGGGCGGATCCTATGGCTACACCTTC
CDR3: CASSARGQGGSYGYTF
V: TRBV9
J: TRBJ1-2
D: TRBD1
size: .

DNA: TGTGCCAGCATGGGGCCCGGGTCGTACACTGAAGCTTTCTTT
CDR3: CASMGPGSYTEAFF
V: TRBV27
J: TRBJ1-1
D: .
size: .

DNA: TGTGCCAGCAGTGGGCCCGGGACAGAACGAAACACCATATATTTT
CDR3: CASSGPGTERNTIYF
V: TRBV2
J: TRBJ1-3
D: TRBD1
size: .

DNA: TGTGCCAGCAGTCTCGAAGGGATTACGGGGTACGAGCAGTACTTC
CDR3: CASSLEGITGYEQYF
V: TRBV7-2
J: TRBJ2-7
D: .
size: .

DNA: TGTGCCAGCAGTTCCGATGGCCTAGCGGTTAACACCGGGGAGCTGTTTTTT
CDR3: CASSSDGLAVNTGELFF
V: TRBV27
J: TRBJ2-2
D: TRBD2
size: few

DNA: TGTGCCAGCAAACTGCAGGGGGTGACAATCGGGACGCAGTATTTT
CDR3: CASKLQGVTIGTQYF
V: TRBV6-6
J: TRBJ2-3
D: TRBD1
size: .

DNA: TGTGCCAGCAGCGTAGGGGCCAACTACGAGCAGTACTTC
CDR3: CASSVGANYEQYF
V: TRBV9
J: TRBJ2-7
D: .
size: .

DNA: TGTGCCACCAGTGATAAAGAGGGCCCAGCGAATGGCTACACCTTC
CDR3: CATSDKEGPANGYTF
V: TRBV24-1
J: TRBJ1-2
D: .
size: .

DNA: TGTGCCTGGAGTGTACTGGGCCTAATCACTGAAGCTTTCTTT
CDR3: CAWSVLGLITEAFF
V: TRBV30
J: TRBJ1-1
D: .
size: .

DNA: TGTGCCAGCAGTTTCTCCGGGGAGGGGGAAGAGACCCAGTACTTC
CDR3: CASSFSGEGEETQYF
V: TRBV28
J: TRBJ2-5
D: .
size: once

DNA: TGTGCCAGCAGCTTCGGGGAAGAAACAGATACGCAGTATTTT
CDR3: CASSFGEETDTQYF
V: TRBV7-3
J: TRBJ2-3
D: .
size: .

DNA: TGTGCCAGCGGGGACAGTAACAATCAGCCCCAGCATTTT
CDR3: CASGDSNNQPQHF
V: TRBV2
J: TRBJ1-5
D: TRBD1
size: .

DNA: TGTGCCAGCAGCGAGCCAAATACCTACGAGCAGTACTTC
CDR3: CASSEPNTYEQYF
V: TRBV7-9
J: TRBJ2-7
D: .
size: .

DNA: TGCGCCAGCAGTGAGTTGTCGAACAGTGAAGCTTTCTTT
CDR3: CASSELSNSEAFF
V: TRBV10-2
J: TRBJ1-1
D: .
size: once

DNA: TGCGCCAGCAGCTTGGGGAGGAAGAACACTGAAGCTTTCTTT
CDR3: CASSLGRKNTEAFF
V: TRBV5-1
J: TRBJ1-1
D: .
size: .